This T cell receptor (beta chain) was obtained from a study of T-cell reconstitution after alpha-beta-depleted transplantation in children. Study-wide results and caveats: A year post-transplant, T-cell counts and diversity derived mostly from newly produced T cells. Reportedly, alpha-beta T cells present about two months post-transplant originated from several hundred expanded clones of graft origin.

The CDR3 contains 16 residues. Trimming cost V 3 bases and J 4 bases, with 21 bases left between them. CDR1 and CDR2 (germline): SQVTM, ANQGSEA. A TCRbeta library incorporating unique molecular identifiers was prepared. A single record per CDR3 protein comes from TCRdb applying MiXCR to the PCR reads. The table has roughly 400,000 distinct CDR3 sequences, around two fifths seen once. As for this clonotype: Its specificity is not known.

The specimen was PBMCs, collected before TCRalphabeta/CD19-depleted stem cell transplant. This sequence joins TRBV29-1 and TRBJ2-5, with D tentatively TRBD2 (5 bases). This receptor was taken from a girl aged 2-9 years with aplastic anemia, due to receive a stem cell transplant. The DNA of the CDR3 is TGCAGCGTTGATTTAGTCCCCAATTTGAGCGGAGAGACCCAGTACTTC. It translates to CSVDLVPNLSGETQYF.